The 26 T cell receptor beta chains reported below all come from one sample, sequenced in a study of T cells after yellow fever vaccination. TCRdb reprocessed the 5' RACE reads with MiXCR, giving one entry per CDR3 protein. The sample shows a few hundred thousand distinct CDR3 sequences, about 4% of them seen only once. The source was PBMCs, collected 5 days after the yellow fever booster vaccination. These receptors all come from a man between 18 and 29 years old who received the YFV17D yellow fever vaccine.

This clonotype was detected a few times. This chain joins TRBV6-6 and TRBJ1-3; 8 bases are a match to TRBD1. This CDR3 has 16 amino acids. V dropped 5 bases and J dropped 0; count of bases not matched to a gene: 6. The germline V gene encodes CDR1 MNHNY and CDR2 SVGAGI (reference sequence). This chain's CDR3 is CASSPDRGPSGNTIYF. CDR3 sequence (DNA): TGTGCCAGCAGTCCCGACAGGGGCCCCTCTGGAAACACCATATATTTT.

This clonotype has ten or more counts. This chain connects TRBV12-3 or TRBV12-4 to TRBJ2-3, with D unresolved. V was cut by 1 base and J by 6 bases, with 5 bases left in between. CDR3 length: 12 amino acids. The CDR3 spells CASSLGSDTQYF. The CDR3 nucleotides read TGTGCCAGCAGTTTAGGGAGTGATACGCAGTATTTT.

This clonotype appeared many times. The chain couples TRBV4-3 to TRBJ2-7; perhaps TRBD2 as D (6 bases). Germline CDR1 is LGHNA and CDR2 is YSLEER. The CDR3 spans 14 residues. V lost 1 base, J lost 0 bases, and 7 bases lay in between. The chain's CDR3 is CASSQAGGSYEQYF. DNA for the CDR3: TGCGCCAGCAGCCAAGCCGGGGGCTCCTACGAGCAGTACTTC.

About this clonotype: A much more abundant neighbour one base away suggests this may be a read error. The rearrangement joins TRBV7-8 to TRBJ1-2; D remains ambiguous. In germline, CDR1 is SGHVS, CDR2 FQNEAQ. The CDR3 has 12 residues. V lost 5 bases, J lost 3 bases, and 7 bases lay in between. CDR3 nucleotide sequence: TGTGCCAGCAGCATTACGCACTATGGCTACACCTTC. It codes for CASSITHYGYTF. The whole variable domain, filled in from reference TRBV7-8 and TRBJ1-2, reads GAGVSQSPRYKVAKRGQDVALRCDPISGHVSLFWYQQALGQGPEFLTYFQNEAQLDKSGLPSDRFFAERPEGSVSTLKIQRTQQEDSAVYLCASSITHYGYTFGSGTRLTVV.

This clonotype was detected only a few times. The V gene is TRBV20-1, the J gene TRBJ2-5; TRBD2 is a possible D gene (6 bases). With 1 base removed from V and 5 bases from J, the gap between germline ends came to 11 bases. Germline V lookup: CDR1 DFQATT, CDR2 SNEGSKA (reference sequence). CDR3 length equals 13 residues. The CDR3 loop is CSARGGGSETQYF. The DNA of the CDR3 is TGCAGTGCTAGAGGCGGAGGGTCGGAGACCCAGTACTTC.

The CDR3 here is CASSRNREKLFF. DNA for the CDR3: TGCGCCAGCAGCCGAAATAGGGAAAAACTGTTTTTT. This sequence joins TRBV4-1 and TRBJ1-4; no reliable D call. In germline, CDR1 is MGHRA, CDR2 YSYEKL. V lost 4 bases and J lost 8, with 8 bases in between. The CDR3 is made up of 12 amino acids.

This clonotype was seen many times. V and J are TRBV21-1 and TRBJ1-2; the DNA was not compared with TRBD1, the D call given in the table. TRBV21-1 is tagged as a pseudogene. The CDR3 has 14 residues. The CDR3 nucleotides are TGTGCCAGCAGCTCGGGACAGCCTAACTATGGCTACACCTTC. Its protein product is CASSSGQPNYGYTF.

This clonotype occurred many times. The chain carries TRBV6-1 and TRBJ2-7; 8 bases agree with TRBD1. The CDR3 consists of 14 residues. The V and J ends lost 8 bases and 2 bases, in that order; junction bases with no gene match: 8. The germline CDR1 and CDR2 sequences are MNHNS and SASEGT. The CDR3 region is CASLTTGATYEQYF. The CDR3, as DNA: TGTGCCAGCTTGACGACAGGGGCTACCTACGAGCAGTACTTC.

The genes are TRBV7-8 and TRBJ2-1; 8 positions match TRBD2. This CDR3 comprises 17 residues. Germline V gene sequence: CDR1 SGHVS, CDR2 FQNEAQ. Trimming took 5 bases from V and 0 from J; bases not matched to a gene: 9. Written as DNA, the CDR3 is TGTGCCAGCAGCCCGGGGCGGACTAGCAACTCCTACAATGAGCAGTTCTTC. It translates to CASSPGRTSNSYNEQFF.

The chain couples TRBV7-2 to TRBJ2-5, with D tentatively TRBD2 (6 bases). The V and J ends lost 5 bases and 5 bases respectively, with 15 bases between them. This CDR3 has 14 amino acids. Germline V gives CDR1 SGHTA, CDR2 FQGNSA. The CDR3 loop is CASSRRAGIETQYF. CDR3 bases: TGTGCCAGCAGCCGGAGGGCCGGGATTGAGACCCAGTACTTC.

This clonotype was picked up many times. V gene TRBV5-1 combines with J gene TRBJ2-7; 7 positions agree with TRBD1. Germline V gene lookup returns CDR1 SGHRS and CDR2 YFSETQ. The CDR3 is made up of 16 amino acids. V gave up 5 bases and J gave up 0 bases; unmatched junction bases: 11. CDR3 in DNA: TGCGCCAGCAGTTCCTCGGCCGGGACAGACTCCTACGAGCAGTACTTC. Its protein is CASSSSAGTDSYEQYF.

There are many counts of this clonotype. V is TRBV4-3 and J is TRBJ1-5; D remains ambiguous. CDR1 LGHNA and CDR2 YSLEER come from the germline V gene. The length of the CDR3 is 16 residues. V was clipped by 0 bases and J by 2 bases, with 11 bases between them. CDR3: CASSQDAAARNQPQHF. The CDR3 DNA reads TGCGCCAGCAGCCAAGATGCTGCGGCCCGCAATCAGCCCCAGCATTTT.

This clonotype showed up just a few times. The chain links TRBV7-9 to TRBJ2-3; D remains unclear. V was cut by 5 bases and J by 7 bases, with 10 bases left in between. Germline loops: CDR1 SEHNR, CDR2 FQNEAQ (reference sequence). CDR3 length: 12 amino acids. In DNA, the CDR3 is TGTGCCAGCAGCCTAAGTCCGAATACGCAGTATTTT. Protein product: CASSLSPNTQYF.

V is TRBV20-1 and J is TRBJ2-3, with a weak D call TRBD2 (6 bases). The V and J ends lost 7 bases and 2 bases respectively, with 16 bases between them. The CDR3 spans 14 residues. The V gene's germline CDR1 is DFQATT and CDR2 SNEGSKA (reference sequence). CDR3 in amino acids: CSVGGDATTDTQYF. The CDR3 DNA reads as TGCAGTGTCGGCGGGGACGCAACCACAGATACGCAGTATTTT.

A few counts support this clonotype. The gene calls are TRBV12-3 or TRBV12-4 and TRBJ1-1; D possibly corresponds to TRBD1 (5 bases). The length of the CDR3 is 13 residues. V was shortened by 7 bases and J by 5 bases, with 14 bases between the two germline ends. CDR3 region: CASITGLGTEAFF. DNA for the CDR3: TGTGCCAGCATCACAGGCCTGGGGACTGAAGCTTTCTTT.

V usage is TRBV30 and J usage is TRBJ1-2, with 7 nucleotides matching TRBD1. V trimming: 8 bases; J trimming: 7 bases; junction bases outside the gene matches: 16. Germline V lookup: CDR1 GTSNPN, CDR2 SVGIG (reference sequence). The CDR3 is 14 amino acids. CDR3: CARAQGGSSIGYTF. The DNA for the CDR3 is TGTGCCCGGGCCCAGGGGGGCTCATCGATTGGCTACACCTTC.

This clonotype has more than one count but fewer than ten. This rearrangement joins TRBV5-1 to TRBJ2-3, with no clear D. Trimming removed 0 bases at V and 5 bases at J, with 10 bases between. Looked up from germline, CDR1 is SGHRS and CDR2 is YFSETQ. The CDR3 covers 14 residues. The CDR3 here is CASSLAVPGDTQYF. The CDR3 nucleotides read TGCGCCAGCAGCTTGGCAGTCCCTGGAGATACGCAGTATTTT.

The V and J genes are TRBV6-5 and TRBJ2-5; D unclear. The CDR3 extends over 14 amino acids. The germline CDR1 and CDR2 sequences are MNHEY and SVGAGI. Trimming took 1 base from V and 0 from J, leaving 6 bases between them. CDR3 protein: CASSYLVDQETQYF. The CDR3 DNA follows: TGTGCCAGCAGTTACTTGGTCGACCAAGAGACCCAGTACTTC.

Ten or more counts support this clonotype. The V gene is TRBV5-1, the J gene TRBJ2-1; 13 nucleotides line up with TRBD2. V gave up 7 bases and J gave up 7 bases; unmatched junction bases: 5. The CDR3 is made up of 14 amino acids. Germline values: CDR1 SGHRS, CDR2 YFSETQ. The CDR3 sequence is CASDRGLAGNEQFF. Written as DNA, the CDR3 is TGCGCCAGCGACCGGGGACTAGCGGGGAATGAGCAGTTCTTC.

The CDR3, as DNA: TGCAGTGCTCTTAGCGGGGGGGGAGAGACCCAGTACTTC. This translates into CSALSGGGETQYF. The rearrangement joins TRBV20-1 to TRBJ2-5, with 11 bases fitting TRBD2. Per the germline V gene, CDR1 is DFQATT and CDR2 is SNEGSKA (reference sequence). The CDR3 has 13 residues. Trimming took 5 bases from V and 4 from J; bases not matched to a gene: 3.

This clonotype was seen a few times. The chain has TRBV6-5 and TRBJ2-3, with unresolved D. The V gene's germline CDR1 is MNHEY and CDR2 SVGAGI. This CDR3 comprises 13 residues. Deletions cut 6 bases from V and 6 bases from J, with 13 bases between. The CDR3 DNA is TGTGCCAGCAGGTGGTTTTCCTCCGATACGCAGTATTTT. It codes for CASRWFSSDTQYF.

The chain couples TRBV20-1 to TRBJ1-3, with D tentatively TRBD1 (6 bases). Germline CDR1 DFQATT, CDR2 SNEGSKA (reference sequence). This CDR3 region has 13 residues. Trimming left V 6 bases short and J 4 bases short, with 13 bases between. The chain's CDR3 is CSAGGAAGNTIYF. Written as DNA, the CDR3 is TGCAGTGCGGGGGGGGCCGCAGGAAACACCATATATTTT.

This clonotype was counted at least ten times. The V and J genes are TRBV7-2 and TRBJ1-1; 8 bases agree with TRBD1. The CDR3 covers 14 residues. Losses at the gene ends were 2 bases for V and 7 bases for J; bases not matched to a gene: 6. In germline, CDR1 is SGHTA, CDR2 FQGNSA. The chain's CDR3 is CASSLIRGPVEAFF. The DNA of the CDR3 is TGTGCCAGCAGCTTAATCAGGGGGCCGGTTGAAGCTTTCTTT. Drawing the rest from reference TRBV7-2 and TRBJ1-1, the complete variable domain is GAGVSQSPSNKVTEKGKDVELRCDPISGHTALYWYRQSLGQGLEFLIYFQGNSAPDKSGLPSDRFSAERTGGSVSTLTIQRTQQEDSAVYLCASSLIRGPVEAFFGQGTRLTVV.

This chain links TRBV19 with TRBJ2-4; D may be TRBD2 (5 bases). The ends were cut back, 6 bases at V and 0 bases at J, with 15 bases in the middle. The CDR3 length is 16 residues. Germline V gives CDR1 LNHDA, CDR2 SQIVND (reference sequence). The CDR3 DNA reads as TGTGCCAGTAGATCGGGAAGTAGTCTAGCCAAAAACATTCAGTACTTC. Protein sequence: CASRSGSSLAKNIQYF.

The gene calls are TRBV7-8 and TRBJ1-6; perhaps TRBD1 as D (6 bases). Trimming shortened V by 7 bases and J by 3 bases, and 16 bases separated the two germline ends. CDR1 and CDR2 from the germline V gene are SGHVS and FQNEAQ. This CDR3 is 16 amino acids long. The CDR3 bases are TGTGCCAGCACCGCGGGGGCCGCCATCTATAATTCACCCCTCCACTTT. It encodes CASTAGAAIYNSPLHF.

This chain links TRBV5-6 with TRBJ2-1; TRBD1 matches 7 bases. The CDR3 is 16 amino acids. J was trimmed by 0 bases and V by 0 bases; bases with no gene match: 3. The germline CDR1 and CDR2 sequences are SGHDT and YYEEEE. The CDR3 nucleotides read TGTGCCAGCAGCTTGGCACAGGGGAGCTCCTACAATGAGCAGTTCTTC. Translated, it gives CASSLAQGSSYNEQFF.